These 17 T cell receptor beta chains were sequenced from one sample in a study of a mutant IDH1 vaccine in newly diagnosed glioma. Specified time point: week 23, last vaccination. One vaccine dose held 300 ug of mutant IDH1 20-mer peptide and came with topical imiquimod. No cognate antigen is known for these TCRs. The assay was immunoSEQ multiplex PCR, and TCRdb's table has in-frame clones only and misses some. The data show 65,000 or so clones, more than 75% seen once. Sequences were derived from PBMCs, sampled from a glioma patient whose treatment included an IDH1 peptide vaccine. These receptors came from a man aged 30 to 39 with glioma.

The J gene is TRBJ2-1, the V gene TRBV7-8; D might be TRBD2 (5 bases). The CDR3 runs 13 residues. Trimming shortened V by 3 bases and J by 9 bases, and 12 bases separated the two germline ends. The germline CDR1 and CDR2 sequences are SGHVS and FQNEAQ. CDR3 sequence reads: CASSFLTAGEQFF. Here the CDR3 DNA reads TGTGCCAGCAGCTTTTTGACGGCGGGTGAGCAGTTCTTC.

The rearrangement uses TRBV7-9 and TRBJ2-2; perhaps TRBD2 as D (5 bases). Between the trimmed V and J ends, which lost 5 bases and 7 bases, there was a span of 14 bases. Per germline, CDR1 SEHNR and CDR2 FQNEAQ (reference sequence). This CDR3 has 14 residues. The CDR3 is CASSLRGFDGELFF. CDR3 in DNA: TGTGCCAGCAGCCTTCGCGGGTTCGACGGGGAGCTGTTTTTT.

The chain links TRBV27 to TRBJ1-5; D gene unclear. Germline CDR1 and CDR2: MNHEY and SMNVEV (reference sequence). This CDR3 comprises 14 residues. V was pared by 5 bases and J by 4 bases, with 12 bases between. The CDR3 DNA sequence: TGTGCCAGCAGTGCAGGTTTGGGGAATCAGCCCCAGCATTTT. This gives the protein CASSAGLGNQPQHF.

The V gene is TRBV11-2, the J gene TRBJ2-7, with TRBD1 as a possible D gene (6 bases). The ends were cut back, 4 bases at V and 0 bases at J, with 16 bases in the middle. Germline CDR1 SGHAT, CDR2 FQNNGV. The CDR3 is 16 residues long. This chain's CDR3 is CASSSVTGQSSYEQYF. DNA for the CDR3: TGTGCCAGCAGCTCGGTGACAGGTCAAAGCTCCTACGAGCAGTACTTC.

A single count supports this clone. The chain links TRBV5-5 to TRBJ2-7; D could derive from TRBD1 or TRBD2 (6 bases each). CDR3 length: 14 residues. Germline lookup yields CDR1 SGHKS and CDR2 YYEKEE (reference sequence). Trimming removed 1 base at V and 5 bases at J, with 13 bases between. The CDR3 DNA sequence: TGTGCCAGCAGCTTGTGGGGGGCGGGTGACGAGCAGTACTTC. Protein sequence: CASSLWGAGDEQYF. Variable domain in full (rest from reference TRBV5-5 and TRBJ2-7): DAGVTQSPTHLIKTRGQQVTLRCSPISGHKSVSWYQQVLGQGPQFIFQYYEKEERGRGNFPDRFSARQFPNYSSELNVNALLLGDSALYLCASSLWGAGDEQYFGPGTRLTVT.

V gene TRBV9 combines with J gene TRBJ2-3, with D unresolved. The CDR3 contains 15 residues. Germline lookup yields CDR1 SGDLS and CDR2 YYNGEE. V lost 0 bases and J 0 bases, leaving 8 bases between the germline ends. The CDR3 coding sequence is TGTGCCAGCAGCGTAGGTCAACAGAGCACAGATACGCAGTATTTT. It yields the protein CASSVGQQSTDTQYF.

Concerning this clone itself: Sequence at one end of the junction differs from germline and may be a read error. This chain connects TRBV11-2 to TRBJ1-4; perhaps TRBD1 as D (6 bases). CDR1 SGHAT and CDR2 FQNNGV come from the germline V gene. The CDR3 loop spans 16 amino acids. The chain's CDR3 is CASSLDLAGANEKLFF. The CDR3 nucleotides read TGTGCCAGCAGCTTAGATTTGGCGGGGGCTAACGAAAAACTGTTTTTT.

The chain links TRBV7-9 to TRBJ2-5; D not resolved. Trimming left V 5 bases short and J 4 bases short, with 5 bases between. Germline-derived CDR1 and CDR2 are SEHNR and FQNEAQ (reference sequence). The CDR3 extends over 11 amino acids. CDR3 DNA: TGTGCCAGCAGCGAGAGAGAGACCCAGTACTTC. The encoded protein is CASSERETQYF.

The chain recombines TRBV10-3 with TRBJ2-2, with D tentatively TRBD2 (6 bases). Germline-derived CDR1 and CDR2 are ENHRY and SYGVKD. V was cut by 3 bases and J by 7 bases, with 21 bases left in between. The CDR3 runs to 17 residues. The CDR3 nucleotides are TGTGCCATCAGTGACAACCGAGGGGAGGTAAACGGCGGGGAGCTGTTTTTT. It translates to CAISDNRGEVNGGELFF.

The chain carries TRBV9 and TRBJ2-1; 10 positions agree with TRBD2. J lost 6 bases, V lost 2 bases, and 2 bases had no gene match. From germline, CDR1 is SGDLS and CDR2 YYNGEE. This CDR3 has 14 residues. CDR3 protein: CASSVQRGGNEQFF. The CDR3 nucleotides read TGTGCCAGCAGCGTCCAGCGGGGGGGCAATGAGCAGTTCTTC. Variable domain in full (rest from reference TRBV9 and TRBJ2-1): DSGVTQTPKHLITATGQRVTLRCSPRSGDLSVYWYQQSLDQGLQFLIQYYNGEERAKGNILERFSAQQFPDLHSELNLSSLELGDSALYFCASSVQRGGNEQFFGPGTRLTVL.

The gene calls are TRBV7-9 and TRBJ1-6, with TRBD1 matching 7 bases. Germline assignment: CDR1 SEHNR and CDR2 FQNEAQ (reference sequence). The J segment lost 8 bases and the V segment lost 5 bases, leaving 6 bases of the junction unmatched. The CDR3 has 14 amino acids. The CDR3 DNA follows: TGTGCCAGCAGCGAGAGACAGGGACATTCACCCCTCCACTTT. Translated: CASSERQGHSPLHF.

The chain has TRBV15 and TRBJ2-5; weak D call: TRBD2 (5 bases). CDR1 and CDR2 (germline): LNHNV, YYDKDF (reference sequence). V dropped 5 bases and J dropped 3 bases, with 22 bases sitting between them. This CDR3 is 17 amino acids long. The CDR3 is CATSVGDRNSAKETQYF. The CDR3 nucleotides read TGTGCCACCAGCGTCGGGGATCGTAACAGCGCAAAAGAGACCCAGTACTTC.

In DNA, the CDR3 is TGTGCCAGCAGTTCGGGCCACAGGGGTCCGAGCTCCTACGAGCAGTACTTC. Translation gives CASSSGHRGPSSYEQYF. The V call is TRBV2, the J call TRBJ2-7, with TRBD1 matching over 7 bases. Per the germline V gene, CDR1 is SNHLY and CDR2 is FYNNEI. CDR3 length: 17 residues. V shed 5 bases, J shed 0 bases, and the junction held 13 bases outside the gene matches.

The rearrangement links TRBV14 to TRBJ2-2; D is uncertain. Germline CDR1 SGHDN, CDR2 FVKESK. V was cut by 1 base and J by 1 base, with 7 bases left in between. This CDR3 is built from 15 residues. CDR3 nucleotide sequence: TGTGCCAGCAGCCAAGGAGGATGGAACACCGGGGAGCTGTTTTTT. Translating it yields CASSQGGWNTGELFF.

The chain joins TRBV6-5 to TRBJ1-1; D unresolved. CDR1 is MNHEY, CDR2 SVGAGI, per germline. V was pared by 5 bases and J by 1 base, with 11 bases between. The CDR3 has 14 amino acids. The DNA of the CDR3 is TGTGCCAGCAGTAAGACCCCCTCGAACACTGAAGCTTTCTTT. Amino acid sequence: CASSKTPSNTEAFF.

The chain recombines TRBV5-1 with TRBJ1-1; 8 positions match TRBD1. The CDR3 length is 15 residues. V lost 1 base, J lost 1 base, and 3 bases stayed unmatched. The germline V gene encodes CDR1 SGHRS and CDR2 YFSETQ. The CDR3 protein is CASSLSGQGNTEAFF. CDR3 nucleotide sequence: TGCGCCAGCAGCTTGTCCGGACAGGGGAACACTGAAGCTTTCTTT. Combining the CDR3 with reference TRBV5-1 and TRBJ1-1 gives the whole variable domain KAGVTQTPRYLIKTRGQQVTLSCSPISGHRSVSWYQQTPGQGLQFLFEYFSETQRNKGNFPGRFSGRQFSNSRSEMNVSTLELGDSALYLCASSLSGQGNTEAFFGQGTRLTVV.

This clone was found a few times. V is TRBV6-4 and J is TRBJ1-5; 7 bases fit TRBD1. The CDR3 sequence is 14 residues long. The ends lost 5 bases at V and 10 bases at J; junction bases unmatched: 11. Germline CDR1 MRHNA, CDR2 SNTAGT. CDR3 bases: TGTGCCAGCAGTAGACAGGGTTTCTCTTCACCCCAGCATTTT. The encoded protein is CASSRQGFSSPQHF.